This TCR beta chain originates from a study of blood T cells in healthy people across ages. Study observations and caveats: PBMCs were not sorted, which prevented a conclusive comparison of naive versus antigen-experienced cells. Diversity was higher, and naive CD4+ cells more numerous, in long-lived donors than in aged donors.

A J-beta primer mix and a sample-barcoded 5' primer were used in a second PCR of about 6 to 12 cycles. TCRdb re-called the 5' RACE reads through MiXCR, storing one row per CDR3 protein. The sample includes roughly 800,000 distinct CDR3 sequences, roughly 60% of them seen just once. This clonotype has ten or more counts. The antigen is not known. This clonotype was sampled from a man in his thirties or forties in good health. Input material: blood.

CDR3 sequence reads: CSVGTPSYEQYF. The CDR3 DNA follows: TGCAGCGTTGGGACTCCCTCCTACGAGCAGTACTTC. The chain uses TRBV29-1 and TRBJ2-7, with D perhaps matching TRBD2 (5 bases). Germline V gives CDR1 SQVTM, CDR2 ANQGSEA. The CDR3 has 12 amino acids. Trimming took 4 bases from V and 0 from J, leaving 7 bases between them.